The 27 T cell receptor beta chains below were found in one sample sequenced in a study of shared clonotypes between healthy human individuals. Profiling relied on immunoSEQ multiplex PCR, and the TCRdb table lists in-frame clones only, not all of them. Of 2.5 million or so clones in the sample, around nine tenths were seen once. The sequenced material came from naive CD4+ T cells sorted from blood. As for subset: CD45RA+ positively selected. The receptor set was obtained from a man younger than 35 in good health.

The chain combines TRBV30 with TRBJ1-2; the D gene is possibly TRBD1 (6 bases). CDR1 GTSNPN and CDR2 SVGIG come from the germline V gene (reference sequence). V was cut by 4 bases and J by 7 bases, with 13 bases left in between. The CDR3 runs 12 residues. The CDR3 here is CAWNPGAVGYTF. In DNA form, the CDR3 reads TGTGCCTGGAATCCGGGGGCGGTTGGCTACACCTTC.

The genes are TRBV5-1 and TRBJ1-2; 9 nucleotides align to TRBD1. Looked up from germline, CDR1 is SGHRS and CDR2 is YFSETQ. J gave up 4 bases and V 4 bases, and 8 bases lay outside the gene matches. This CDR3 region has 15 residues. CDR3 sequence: CASSPQDRGTYGYTF. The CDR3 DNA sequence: TGCGCCAGCAGCCCGCAGGACAGGGGAACCTATGGCTACACCTTC.

The DNA of the CDR3 is TGTGCCAGCAGCTTAATAGGTCGGGGGGGCGATCAAGAGACCCAGTACTTC. This encodes CASSLIGRGGDQETQYF. This chain links TRBV11-2 with TRBJ2-5; 8 bases line up with TRBD2. CDR1 and CDR2 from the germline V gene are SGHAT and FQNNGV. V shed 2 bases, J shed 2 bases, and the junction held 10 bases outside the gene matches. CDR3 length: 17 amino acids.

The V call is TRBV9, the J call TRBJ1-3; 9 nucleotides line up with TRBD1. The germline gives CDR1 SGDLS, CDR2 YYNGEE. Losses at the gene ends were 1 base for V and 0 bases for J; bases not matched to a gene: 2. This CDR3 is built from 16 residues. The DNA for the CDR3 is TGTGCCAGCAGCGTACAGACAGGGGGCTCTGGAAACACCATATATTTT. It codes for CASSVQTGGSGNTIYF.

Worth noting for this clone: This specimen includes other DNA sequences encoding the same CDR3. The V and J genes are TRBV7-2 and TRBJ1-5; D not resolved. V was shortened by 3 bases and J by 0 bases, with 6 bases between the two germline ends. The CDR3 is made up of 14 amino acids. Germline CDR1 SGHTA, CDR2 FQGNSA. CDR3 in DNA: TGTGCCAGCAGCTTGGGGAATAGCAATCAGCCCCAGCATTTT. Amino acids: CASSLGNSNQPQHF.

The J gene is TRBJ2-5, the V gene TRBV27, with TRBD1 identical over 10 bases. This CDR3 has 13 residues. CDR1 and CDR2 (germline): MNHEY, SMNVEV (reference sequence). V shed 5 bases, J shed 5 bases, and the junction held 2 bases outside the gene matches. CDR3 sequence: CASSDRGPETQYF. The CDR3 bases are TGTGCCAGCAGTGACAGGGGGCCTGAGACCCAGTACTTC.

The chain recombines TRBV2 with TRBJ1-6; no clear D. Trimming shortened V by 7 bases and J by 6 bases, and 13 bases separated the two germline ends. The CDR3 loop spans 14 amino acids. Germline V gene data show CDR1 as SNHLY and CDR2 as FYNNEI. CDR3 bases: TGTGCCAGCACCCCAGGCCAGTCTAATTCACCCCTCCACTTT. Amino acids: CASTPGQSNSPLHF.

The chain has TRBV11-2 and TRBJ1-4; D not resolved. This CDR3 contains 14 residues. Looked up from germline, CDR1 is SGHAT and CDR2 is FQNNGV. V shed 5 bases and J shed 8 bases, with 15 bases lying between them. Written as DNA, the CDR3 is TGTGCCAGCAGCCCGCAGTCCTTGGGAGAAAAACTGTTTTTT. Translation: CASSPQSLGEKLFF.

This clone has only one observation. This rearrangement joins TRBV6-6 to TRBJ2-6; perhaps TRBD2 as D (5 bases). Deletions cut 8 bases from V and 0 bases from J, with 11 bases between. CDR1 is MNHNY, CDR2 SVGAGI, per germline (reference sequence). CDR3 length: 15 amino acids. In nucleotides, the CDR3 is TGTGCCAGCGGGAGAGAACTCTCTGGGGCCAACGTCCTGACTTTC. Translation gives CASGRELSGANVLTF.

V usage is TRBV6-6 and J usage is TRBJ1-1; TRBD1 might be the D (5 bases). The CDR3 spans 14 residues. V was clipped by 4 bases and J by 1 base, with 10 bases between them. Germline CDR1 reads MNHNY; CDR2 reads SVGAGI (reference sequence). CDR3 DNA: TGTGCCAGCAGTTCATACGGGGGGAACACTGAAGCTTTCTTT. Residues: CASSSYGGNTEAFF.

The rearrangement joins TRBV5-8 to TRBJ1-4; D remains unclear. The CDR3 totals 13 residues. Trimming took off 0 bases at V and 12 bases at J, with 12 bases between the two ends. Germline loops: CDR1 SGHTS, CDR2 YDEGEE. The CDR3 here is CASSLERAGELFF. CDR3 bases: TGTGCCAGCAGCTTGGAGAGGGCCGGGGAACTGTTTTTT. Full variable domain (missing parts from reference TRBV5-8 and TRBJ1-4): EAGVTQSPTHLIKTRGQQATLRCSPISGHTSVYWYQQALGLGLQFLLWYDEGEERNRGNFPPRFSGRQFPNYSSELNVNALELEDSALYLCASSLERAGELFFGSGTQLSVL.

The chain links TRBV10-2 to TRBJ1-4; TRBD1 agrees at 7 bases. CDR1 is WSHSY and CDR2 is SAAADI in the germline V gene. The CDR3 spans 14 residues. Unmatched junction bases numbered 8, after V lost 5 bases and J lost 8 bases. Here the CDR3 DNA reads TGCGCCAGCAGTCGGGACAGCCCTAGGGAAAAACTGTTTTTT. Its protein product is CASSRDSPREKLFF.

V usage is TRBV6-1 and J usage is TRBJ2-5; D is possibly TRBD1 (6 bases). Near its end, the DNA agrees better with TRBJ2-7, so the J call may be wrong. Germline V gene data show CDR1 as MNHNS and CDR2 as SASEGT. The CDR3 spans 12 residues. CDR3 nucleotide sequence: TGTGCCAGCACCCAGGGGTCCTACGAGCAGTACTTC. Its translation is CASTQGSYEQYF.

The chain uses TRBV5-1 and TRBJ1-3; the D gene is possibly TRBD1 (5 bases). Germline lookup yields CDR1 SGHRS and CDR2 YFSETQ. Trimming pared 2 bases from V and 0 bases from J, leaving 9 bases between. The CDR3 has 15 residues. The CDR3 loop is CASSLGAFSGNTIYF. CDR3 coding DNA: TGCGCCAGCAGCTTAGGGGCCTTCTCTGGAAACACCATATATTTT.

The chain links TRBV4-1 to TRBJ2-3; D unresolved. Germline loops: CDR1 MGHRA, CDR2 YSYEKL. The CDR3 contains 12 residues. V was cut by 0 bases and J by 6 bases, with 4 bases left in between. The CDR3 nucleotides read TGCGCCAGCAGCCAAGATGTGGATACGCAGTATTTT. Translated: CASSQDVDTQYF.

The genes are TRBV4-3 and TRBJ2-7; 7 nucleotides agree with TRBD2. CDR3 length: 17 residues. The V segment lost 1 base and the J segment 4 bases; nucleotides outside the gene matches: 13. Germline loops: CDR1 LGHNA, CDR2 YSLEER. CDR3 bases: TGCGCCAGCAGCCAAGGACTAATGGCGGGAGCATTTTACGAGCAGTACTTC. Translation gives CASSQGLMAGAFYEQYF.

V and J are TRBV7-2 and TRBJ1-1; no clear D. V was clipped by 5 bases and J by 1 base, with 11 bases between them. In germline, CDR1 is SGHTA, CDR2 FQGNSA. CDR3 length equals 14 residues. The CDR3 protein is CASSPGDKNTEAFF. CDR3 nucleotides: TGTGCCAGCAGCCCCGGAGACAAGAACACTGAAGCTTTCTTT.

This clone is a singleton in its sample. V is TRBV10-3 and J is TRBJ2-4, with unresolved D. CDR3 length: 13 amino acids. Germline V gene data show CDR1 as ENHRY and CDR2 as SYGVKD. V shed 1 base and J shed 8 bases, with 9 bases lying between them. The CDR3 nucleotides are TGTGCCATCAGTGAGTTTAGTCAGCACATTCAGTACTTC. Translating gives CAISEFSQHIQYF.

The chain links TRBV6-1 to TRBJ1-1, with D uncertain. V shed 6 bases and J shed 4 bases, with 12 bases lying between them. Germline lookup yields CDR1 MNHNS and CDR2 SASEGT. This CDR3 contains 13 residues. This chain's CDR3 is CASSPPGVTEAFF. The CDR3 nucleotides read TGTGCCAGCAGCCCGCCCGGAGTCACTGAAGCTTTCTTT.

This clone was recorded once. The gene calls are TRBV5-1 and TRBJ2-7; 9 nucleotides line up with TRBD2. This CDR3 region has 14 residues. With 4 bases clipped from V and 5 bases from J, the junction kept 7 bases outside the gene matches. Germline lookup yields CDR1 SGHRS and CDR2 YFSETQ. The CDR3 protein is CASSPGGLANEQYF. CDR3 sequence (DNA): TGCGCCAGCAGCCCGGGGGGACTAGCAAACGAGCAGTACTTC.

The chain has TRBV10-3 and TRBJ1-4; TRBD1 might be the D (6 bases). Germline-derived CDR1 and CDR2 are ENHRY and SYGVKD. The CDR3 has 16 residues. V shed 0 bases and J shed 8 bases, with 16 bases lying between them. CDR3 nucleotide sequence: TGTGCCATCAGTGAGTCGGGGGCTCTTTTACCAGAAAAACTGTTTTTT. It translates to CAISESGALLPEKLFF.

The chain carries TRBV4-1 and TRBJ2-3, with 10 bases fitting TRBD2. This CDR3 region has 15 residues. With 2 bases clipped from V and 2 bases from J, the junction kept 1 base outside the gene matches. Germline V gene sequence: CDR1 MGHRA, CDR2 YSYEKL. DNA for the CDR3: TGCGCCAGCAGCCAACTAGCGGGGGTCACAGATACGCAGTATTTT. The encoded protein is CASSQLAGVTDTQYF.

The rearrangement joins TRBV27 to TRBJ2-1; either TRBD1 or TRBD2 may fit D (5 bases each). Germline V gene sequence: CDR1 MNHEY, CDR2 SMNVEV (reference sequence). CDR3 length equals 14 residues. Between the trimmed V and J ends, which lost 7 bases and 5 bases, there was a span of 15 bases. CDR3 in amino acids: CASNWRGANNEQFF. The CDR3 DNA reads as TGTGCCAGCAATTGGCGAGGGGCAAACAATGAGCAGTTCTTC.

The CDR3 spells CASSSSRGGEKLFF. The CDR3 region has the DNA TGTGCCAGCAGTTCCTCCCGCGGGGGAGAAAAACTGTTTTTT. This sequence joins TRBV27 and TRBJ1-4, with D possibly being TRBD1 (5 bases). Germline V gives CDR1 MNHEY, CDR2 SMNVEV (reference sequence). Trimming pared 4 bases from V and 8 bases from J, leaving 14 bases between. The CDR3 consists of 14 residues.

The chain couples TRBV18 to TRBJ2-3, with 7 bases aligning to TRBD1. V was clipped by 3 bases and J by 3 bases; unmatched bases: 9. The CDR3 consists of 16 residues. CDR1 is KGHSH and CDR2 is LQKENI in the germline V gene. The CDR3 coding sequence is TGTGCCAGCTCACCCCTAGGGACAGTAACGACAGATACGCAGTATTTT. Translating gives CASSPLGTVTTDTQYF.

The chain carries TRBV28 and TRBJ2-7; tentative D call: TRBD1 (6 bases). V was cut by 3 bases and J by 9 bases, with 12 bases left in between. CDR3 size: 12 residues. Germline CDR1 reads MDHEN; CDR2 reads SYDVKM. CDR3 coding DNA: TGTGCCAGCAGTTTTGGACAGCTCGGGCAGTACTTC. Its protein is CASSFGQLGQYF.

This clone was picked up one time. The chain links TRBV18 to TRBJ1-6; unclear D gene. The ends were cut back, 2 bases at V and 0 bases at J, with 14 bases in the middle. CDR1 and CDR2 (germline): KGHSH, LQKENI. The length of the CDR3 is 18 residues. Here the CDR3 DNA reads TGTGCCAGCTCACCAGTTTCTCAACGGAGCTCCTATAATTCACCCCTCCACTTT. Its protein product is CASSPVSQRSSYNSPLHF. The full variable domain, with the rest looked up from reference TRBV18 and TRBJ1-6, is NAGVMQNPRHLVRRRGQEARLRCSPMKGHSHVYWYRQLPEEGLKFMVYLQKENIIDESGMPKERFSAEFPKEGPSILRIQQVVRGDSAAYFCASSPVSQRSSYNSPLHFGNGTRLTVT.